The 30 T cell receptor beta chains presented below share a single source sample, sequenced in a study of early T cells in non-severe SARS-CoV-2 infection. MiXCR, applied by TCRdb to the 5' RACE reads, yields one record per CDR3 protein. The sample comprises some 75,000 distinct CDR3 sequences, roughly 13% of which are singletons, and 1.4% rests with the top ten. Sequenced input: whole blood. The receptors were sampled from an adult who was a healthcare worker with PCR-confirmed SARS-CoV-2 infection or an uninfected control (not recorded which).

The gene calls are TRBV7-2 and TRBJ2-5; 7 bases are a match to TRBD2. The germline CDR1 and CDR2 sequences are SGHTA and FQGNSA. Unmatched junction bases numbered 7, after V lost 3 bases and J lost 0 bases. The CDR3 length is 16 residues. Here the CDR3 DNA reads TGTGCCAGCAGCTTCGGTCTAGCGGTAAACCAAGAGACCCAGTACTTC. Translation gives CASSFGLAVNQETQYF.

This clonotype was recorded at least ten times. The V gene is TRBV19, the J gene TRBJ2-1, with D tentatively TRBD2 (5 bases). CDR1 LNHDA and CDR2 SQIVND come from the germline V gene (reference sequence). V was shortened by 7 bases and J by 9 bases, with 16 bases between the two germline ends. This CDR3 region has 13 residues. The CDR3 sequence is CASKPSPVGEQFF. For the CDR3, the DNA is TGTGCCAGTAAGCCTAGCCCAGTGGGTGAGCAGTTCTTC. Filled out from reference TRBV19 and TRBJ2-1, the complete variable domain reads DGGITQSPKYLFRKEGQNVTLSCEQNLNHDAMYWYRQDPGQGLRLIYYSQIVNDFQKGDIAEGYSVSREKKESFPLTVTSAQKNPTAFYLCASKPSPVGEQFFGPGTRLTVL.

This clonotype showed up many times. The chain employs TRBV20-1 and TRBJ1-5; D gene unclear. Trimming took off 6 bases at V and 9 bases at J, with 18 bases between the two ends. Germline lookup yields CDR1 DFQATT and CDR2 SNEGSKA (reference sequence). The length of the CDR3 is 13 residues. CDR3 sequence (DNA): TGCAGTGCCTTCTCGGGTCCCGCACTGCCCCAGCATTTT. Protein product: CSAFSGPALPQHF.

In this sample, this clonotype turned up many times. The chain couples TRBV6-2 or TRBV6-3 to TRBJ2-5; 11 bases agree with TRBD2. The CDR3 totals 15 residues. Germline V lookup: CDR1 MNHEY, CDR2 SVGEGT. V was clipped by 7 bases and J by 5 bases; unmatched bases: 9. DNA of the CDR3: TGTGCCAGCACCTTTAGCGGGGGGGCCGCCGAGACCCAGTACTTC. Amino acids: CASTFSGGAAETQYF.

Of note for this clonotype: Lacking the conserved final phenylalanine or tryptophan, this CDR3 likely reflects a read error. V usage is TRBV3-1 and J usage is TRBJ2-1; no definite D call. CDR3 length equals 17 residues. V lost 0 bases and J 0 bases, leaving 12 bases between the germline ends. Germline V lookup: CDR1 LGHDT, CDR2 YNNKEL (reference sequence). This CDR3 is CASSQESVVLSYNEQFS. The CDR3 DNA reads TGTGCCAGCAGCCAAGAGTCAGTGGTACTCTCCTACAATGAGCAGTTCTCC.

There are many counts of this clonotype. This chain connects TRBV27 to TRBJ2-2, with 7 nucleotides matching TRBD1. V trimming: 5 bases; J trimming: 1 base; junction bases outside the gene matches: 4. CDR3 size: 15 residues. Germline V gene sequence: CDR1 MNHEY, CDR2 SMNVEV (reference sequence). In DNA form, the CDR3 reads TGTGCCAGCAGTAACAGGGGAAGGAACACCGGGGAGCTGTTTTTT. Its translation: CASSNRGRNTGELFF.

This clonotype was seen more than once but under ten times. The gene calls are TRBV7-2 and TRBJ1-1; perhaps TRBD1 as D (5 bases). The CDR3 totals 13 residues. The germline V gene encodes CDR1 SGHTA and CDR2 FQGNSA. The V end was cut by 3 bases, the J end by 4 bases, with 9 bases between. For the CDR3, the DNA is TGTGCCAGCAGCTTTGGGACTTTCACTGAAGCTTTCTTT. Amino acids: CASSFGTFTEAFF. The entire variable domain, with the rest obtained from reference TRBV7-2 and TRBJ1-1, is as follows: GAGVSQSPSNKVTEKGKDVELRCDPISGHTALYWYRQSLGQGLEFLIYFQGNSAPDKSGLPSDRFSAERTGGSVSTLTIQRTQQEDSAVYLCASSFGTFTEAFFGQGTRLTVV.

This clonotype was seen a few times. V is TRBV11-3 and J is TRBJ2-1; no clear D. From germline, CDR1 is SGHNT and CDR2 YENEEA. The length of the CDR3 is 15 residues. V lost 0 bases to trimming and J lost 7 bases, with 13 bases between them. CDR3 sequence: CASSLDPARSNEQFF. CDR3 DNA: TGTGCCAGCAGCTTAGATCCCGCTAGGAGTAATGAGCAGTTCTTC.

The table lists this clonotype with a few counts. This rearrangement joins TRBV2 to TRBJ1-2, with 7 bases fitting TRBD1. V shed 3 bases and J 7 bases; nucleotides not matched to a gene: 5. The CDR3 totals 13 residues. Germline CDR1 reads SNHLY; CDR2 reads FYNNEI. The CDR3 region is CASSDRGMFGYTF. The CDR3 DNA is TGTGCCAGCAGTGACAGGGGGATGTTTGGCTACACCTTC.

In this sample, this clonotype turned up many times. This sequence joins TRBV5-5 and TRBJ1-5, with a weak D call TRBD1 (5 bases). From germline, CDR1 is SGHKS and CDR2 YYEKEE (reference sequence). V lost 3 bases and J lost 6, with 10 bases in between. CDR3 length: 13 residues. The CDR3 DNA reads TGTGCCAGCAGCTCGGAGGGGACTCAGCCCCAGCATTTT. Its protein product is CASSSEGTQPQHF.

Written as DNA, the CDR3 is TGCGCCAGCAGGAGCGGGGATACGCAGTATTTT. It translates to CASRSGDTQYF. The chain uses TRBV10-2 and TRBJ2-3; possibly TRBD2 for D (6 bases). Looked up from germline, CDR1 is WSHSY and CDR2 is SAAADI. V was trimmed by 6 bases and J by 6 bases, leaving 7 bases between them. The CDR3 spans 11 residues.

The chain carries TRBV19 and TRBJ2-3; tentatively, D is TRBD2 (6 bases). The V gene's germline CDR1 is LNHDA and CDR2 SQIVND (reference sequence). The V and J ends lost 5 bases and 5 bases respectively, with 8 bases between them. There are 12 residues in the CDR3. In DNA form, the CDR3 reads TGTGCCAGTAGTGAGACTAGAGATACGCAGTATTTT. It specifies CASSETRDTQYF. The complete variable domain, with remaining parts taken from reference TRBV19 and TRBJ2-3, reads DGGITQSPKYLFRKEGQNVTLSCEQNLNHDAMYWYRQDPGQGLRLIYYSQIVNDFQKGDIAEGYSVSREKKESFPLTVTSAQKNPTAFYLCASSETRDTQYFGPGTRLTVL.

V usage is TRBV12-3 or TRBV12-4 and J usage is TRBJ2-2, with a tentative D call TRBD1 (6 bases). The CDR3 has 15 residues. V was trimmed by 5 bases and J by 4 bases, leaving 14 bases between them. CDR3 in DNA: TGTGCCAGCAGTAATCCGGGACACCCCACCGGGGAGCTGTTTTTT. This gives the protein CASSNPGHPTGELFF.

This chain connects TRBV12-5 to TRBJ1-5, with 8 bases identical to TRBD1. This CDR3 is built from 18 residues. The trim removed 3 bases at V and 2 bases at J, leaving 12 bases unmatched. CDR1 is LGHNT, CDR2 FRNRAP, per germline. The CDR3 loop reads CASGFSLTGATGNQPQHF. In DNA form, the CDR3 reads TGTGCTAGTGGTTTTTCTCTGACAGGGGCGACGGGCAATCAGCCCCAGCATTTT.

This chain uses TRBV14 with TRBJ2-3; D ambiguous. The CDR3 runs 15 residues. Germline assignment: CDR1 SGHDN and CDR2 FVKESK. V was shortened by 3 bases and J by 2 bases, with 12 bases between the two germline ends. The CDR3 region is CASSHHTWATDTQYF. The DNA of the CDR3 is TGTGCCAGCAGCCACCATACGTGGGCCACAGATACGCAGTATTTT.

This clonotype was seen repeatedly, ten times or more. CDR3 sequence reads: CASSPGGISYEQYF. DNA for the CDR3: TGTGCCAGCAGCCCCGGGGGAATCTCCTACGAGCAGTACTTC. The V gene is TRBV28, the J gene TRBJ2-7; D is perhaps TRBD2 (6 bases). The germline V gene encodes CDR1 MDHEN and CDR2 SYDVKM. V was clipped by 6 bases and J by 0 bases, with 12 bases between them. The CDR3 runs to 14 residues.

Worth noting for this clonotype: This may be a read error, as it is one base from a much larger clone. The rearrangement uses TRBV5-1 and TRBJ2-4, with a weak D call TRBD1 (6 bases). The V gene's germline CDR1 is SGHRS and CDR2 YFSETQ. The CDR3 spans 15 residues. The V gene lost 3 bases and the J gene lost 8 bases, with 18 bases spanning the gap. The CDR3, as DNA: TGCGCCAGCAGCTCGACGCCCGGGACACTGGACATTCAGTACTTC. This codes for CASSSTPGTLDIQYF.

The chain is built from TRBV20-1 and TRBJ2-3; 11 nucleotides agree with TRBD2. The CDR3 consists of 14 residues. Germline V gene sequence: CDR1 DFQATT, CDR2 SNEGSKA (reference sequence). Unmatched junction bases numbered 6, after V lost 6 bases and J lost 4 bases. As DNA, the CDR3 is TGCAGTGCAATTAGCGGGGGGGTACCAGATACGCAGTATTTT. The encoded protein is CSAISGGVPDTQYF.

The chain's CDR3 is CASSERGPPLHF. The CDR3 DNA follows: TGCGCCAGCAGTGAAAGAGGTCCACCCCTCCACTTT. This chain links TRBV10-2 with TRBJ1-6; D is undetermined. Germline CDR1 is WSHSY and CDR2 is SAAADI. The CDR3 length is 12 residues. Trimming pared 3 bases from V and 11 bases from J, leaving 8 bases between.

This clonotype was observed at least ten times. V usage is TRBV7-2 and J usage is TRBJ2-2; 7 nucleotides line up with TRBD1. J gave up 0 bases and V 6 bases, and 4 bases lay outside the gene matches. Looked up from germline, CDR1 is SGHTA and CDR2 is FQGNSA. This CDR3 has 15 residues. The CDR3 DNA sequence: TGTGCCAGCAGTTCCGGACAGGCGAACACCGGGGAGCTGTTTTTT. Amino acid sequence: CASSSGQANTGELFF.

The chain employs TRBV4-2 and TRBJ1-1; 8 nucleotides agree with TRBD1. This CDR3 has 17 amino acids. Unmatched junction bases numbered 10, after V lost 4 bases and J lost 0 bases. Germline V gene sequence: CDR1 LGHNA, CDR2 YNFKEQ. The CDR3 protein is CASSPRQGSGMNTEAFF. The CDR3 DNA is TGTGCCAGCAGCCCTCGACAGGGGAGTGGGATGAACACTGAAGCTTTCTTT.

This clonotype has ten or more counts. The rearrangement links TRBV7-8 to TRBJ2-7, with 12 bases identical to TRBD2. The germline gives CDR1 SGHVS, CDR2 FQNEAQ. This CDR3 is built from 14 residues. Losses at the gene ends were 5 bases for V and 4 bases for J; bases not matched to a gene: 3. CDR3 coding DNA: TGTGCCAGCAGCCCCGGACTAGCGGGGTACGAGCAGTACTTC. Its protein product is CASSPGLAGYEQYF.

The sample holds many counts of this clonotype. V usage is TRBV4-3 and J usage is TRBJ2-2; 9 bases match TRBD2. CDR3 length: 18 residues. Unmatched junction bases numbered 9, after V lost 1 base and J lost 3 bases. Germline loops: CDR1 LGHNA, CDR2 YSLEER. This chain's CDR3 is CASSQGTASGGYTGELFF. In nucleotides, the CDR3 is TGCGCCAGCAGCCAAGGAACAGCAAGCGGGGGGTACACCGGGGAGCTGTTTTTT.

There are a few counts of this clonotype. The chain carries TRBV30 and TRBJ1-2; D remains ambiguous. The V end lost 1 base, the J end lost 0 bases, and 15 bases lay between the germline ends. CDR3 length: 16 residues. In germline, CDR1 is GTSNPN, CDR2 SVGIG (reference sequence). CDR3 sequence: CAWSALGPHTNYGYTF. CDR3 sequence (DNA): TGTGCCTGGAGTGCCCTAGGCCCCCATACTAACTATGGCTACACCTTC.

This clonotype was seen at least ten times. This rearrangement joins TRBV3-1 to TRBJ1-5; D perhaps matches TRBD1 (5 bases). V gave up 6 bases and J gave up 6 bases, with 15 bases separating them. This CDR3 has 14 amino acids. Germline-derived CDR1 and CDR2 are LGHDT and YNNKEL (reference sequence). The CDR3 bases are TGTGCCAGCAGACAAACAGGTCGCGGTCAGCCCCAGCATTTT. It is translated as CASRQTGRGQPQHF.

This clonotype has just a few counts. The rearrangement links TRBV2 to TRBJ2-2, with 12 bases lining up with TRBD1. With 4 bases clipped from V and 0 bases from J, the junction kept 3 bases outside the gene matches. CDR3 length: 17 amino acids. Germline assignment: CDR1 SNHLY and CDR2 FYNNEI. CDR3 DNA: TGTGCCAGCAGTGCCGGGACAGGGGGCCCGAACACCGGGGAGCTGTTTTTT. Residues: CASSAGTGGPNTGELFF.

This clonotype was observed many times. V is TRBV18 and J is TRBJ1-1; TRBD1 agrees at 7 bases. The CDR3 covers 15 residues. Trimming removed 2 bases from V and 5 bases from J; junction bases left unmatched: 8. Germline assignment: CDR1 KGHSH and CDR2 LQKENI. The CDR3 protein is CASSPSRGQRTEAFF. The CDR3, as DNA: TGTGCCAGCTCACCATCAAGGGGACAGAGAACTGAAGCTTTCTTT. Drawing the rest from reference TRBV18 and TRBJ1-1, the complete variable domain is NAGVMQNPRHLVRRRGQEARLRCSPMKGHSHVYWYRQLPEEGLKFMVYLQKENIIDESGMPKERFSAEFPKEGPSILRIQQVVRGDSAAYFCASSPSRGQRTEAFFGQGTRLTVV.

This clonotype was seen repeatedly, ten times or more. This rearrangement joins TRBV7-9 to TRBJ1-1; tentative D call: TRBD1 (5 bases). This CDR3 has 13 residues. The V end was cut by 5 bases, the J end by 3 bases, with 10 bases between. Germline V lookup: CDR1 SEHNR, CDR2 FQNEAQ (reference sequence). CDR3 sequence (DNA): TGTGCCAGCAGCCCCGGGGGACACACTGAAGCTTTCTTT. Protein: CASSPGGHTEAFF.

This clonotype was observed at least ten times. The gene calls are TRBV10-1 and TRBJ1-6, with D perhaps TRBD1 (6 bases). The CDR3 extends over 12 amino acids. V was cut by 3 bases and J by 10 bases, with 7 bases left in between. The germline gives CDR1 WNHNN, CDR2 SYGVQD (reference sequence). CDR3 sequence (DNA): TGCGCCAGCAGTGACGGGGGCTCACCCCTCCACTTT. Protein sequence: CASSDGGSPLHF.

This clonotype was recorded many times. This sequence joins TRBV9 and TRBJ1-5, with a weak D call TRBD1 (6 bases). V was clipped by 0 bases and J by 3 bases, with 10 bases between them. CDR1 and CDR2 (germline): SGDLS, YYNGEE. The CDR3 consists of 15 residues. CDR3 in DNA: TGTGCCAGCAGCGTAGATGGACAGAACAATCAGCCCCAGCATTTT. Amino acids: CASSVDGQNNQPQHF.